These 11 T cell receptor beta chains share one sample of origin, sequenced in a study of identical twins. TCRdb reprocessed the 5' RACE reads with MiXCR, giving one entry per CDR3 protein. Of 250,000 to 350,000 distinct CDR3 sequences in the sample, roughly 8.6% were seen once. These same data were also listed under a study on yellow fever vaccine responses in identical twins.

Sequenced: memory (CD45RO+) T cells sorted from blood. The receptors derive from a woman aged 18-30 years in good health.

The DNA of the CDR3 is TGTGCCAGCGTCGGGGTAGGGGGCACTGAAGCTTTCTTT. The encoded protein is CASVGVGGTEAFF. This chain joins TRBV19 and TRBJ1-1, with a weak D call TRBD1 (6 bases). Germline CDR1 LNHDA, CDR2 SQIVND (reference sequence). The CDR3 covers 13 residues. Trimming left V 9 bases short and J 4 bases short, with 15 bases between.

The chain employs TRBV7-9 and TRBJ2-5; TRBD2 matches at 7 bases. Unmatched junction bases numbered 5, after V lost 3 bases and J lost 4 bases. CDR3 length equals 14 residues. Germline-derived CDR1 and CDR2 are SEHNR and FQNEAQ (reference sequence). The CDR3 DNA follows: TGTGCCAGCAGCTTGGGAACGGGGGGAGAGACCCAGTACTTC. It translates to CASSLGTGGETQYF.

The rearrangement uses TRBV3-1 and TRBJ1-1; maybe TRBD1 (6 bases). The germline V gene encodes CDR1 LGHDT and CDR2 YNNKEL (reference sequence). Between the trimmed V and J ends, which lost 1 base and 4 bases, there was a span of 10 bases. The CDR3 runs 14 residues. The CDR3 loop is CASSQGGQGTEAFF. As DNA, the CDR3 is TGTGCCAGCAGCCAAGGGGGGCAGGGCACTGAAGCTTTCTTT. Using reference TRBV3-1 and TRBJ1-1 for the parts outside the CDR3, the full variable domain is DTAVSQTPKYLVTQMGNDKSIKCEQNLGHDTMYWYKQDSKKFLKIMFSYNNKELIINETVPNRFSPKSPDKAHLNLHINSLELGDSAVYFCASSQGGQGTEAFFGQGTRLTVV.

CDR3 region: CASTAGGEKLFF. The CDR3, as DNA: TGTGCCAGCACCGCTGGGGGGGAAAAACTGTTTTTT. V and J are TRBV28 and TRBJ1-4; D is perhaps TRBD1 (5 bases). V was cut by 7 bases and J by 8 bases, with 11 bases left in between. CDR3 size: 12 residues. Germline loops: CDR1 MDHEN, CDR2 SYDVKM.

Here the CDR3 DNA reads TGCATTAACGGAGGGAACACTGAAGCTTTCTTT. This translates into CINGGNTEAFF. The chain employs TRBV20-1 and TRBJ1-1, with unresolved D. CDR3 length: 11 amino acids. Germline-derived CDR1 and CDR2 are DFQATT and SNEGSKA (reference sequence).

This clonotype was counted only a few times. The V gene is TRBV27, the J gene TRBJ2-3; 13 bases are shared with TRBD2. Germline loops: CDR1 MNHEY, CDR2 SMNVEV (reference sequence). Trimming removed 6 bases from V and 0 bases from J; junction bases left unmatched: 0. This CDR3 spans 15 amino acids. The CDR3 loop reads CASRGLAGSTDTQYF. DNA of the CDR3: TGTGCCAGCAGGGGACTAGCGGGAAGCACAGATACGCAGTATTTT.

The V gene is TRBV7-9, the J gene TRBJ2-5, with D perhaps TRBD1 or TRBD2 (5 bases each). In germline, CDR1 is SEHNR, CDR2 FQNEAQ (reference sequence). The V and J ends lost 6 bases and 5 bases respectively, with 22 bases between them. The CDR3 runs to 16 residues. CDR3 coding DNA: TGTGCCAGCAGTTCCGACCGGGGCCTGAGAGGGGAGACCCAGTACTTC. Translation: CASSSDRGLRGETQYF.

This clonotype has just a few counts. This chain's CDR3 is CSAIDTSNQPQHF. CDR3 nucleotide sequence: TGCAGTGCTATCGACACTAGCAATCAGCCCCAGCATTTT. The chain employs TRBV20-1 and TRBJ1-5; D not resolved. The CDR3 is made up of 13 amino acids. V lost 4 bases, J lost 0 bases, and 7 bases lay in between. Germline-derived CDR1 and CDR2 are DFQATT and SNEGSKA (reference sequence).

Ten or more counts support this clonotype. This chain joins TRBV6-1 and TRBJ2-1, with 10 bases lining up with TRBD2. Germline V gene sequence: CDR1 MNHNS, CDR2 SASEGT. Losses at the gene ends were 6 bases for V and 6 bases for J; bases not matched to a gene: 8. The length of the CDR3 is 15 residues. CDR3 coding DNA: TGTGCCAGCAGGGCCCAAGCGGGGGGGCCCAATGAGCAGTTCTTC. Translation gives CASRAQAGGPNEQFF.

The chain recombines TRBV11-2 with TRBJ2-1; 10 bases fit TRBD2. V lost 1 base and J lost 9; bases outside the gene matches: 6. The CDR3 covers 15 residues. Looked up from germline, CDR1 is SGHAT and CDR2 is FQNNGV. The CDR3, as DNA: TGTGCCAGCAGCTTAGGTGGTAGCGGGAGGATTGAGCAGTTCTTC. Protein: CASSLGGSGRIEQFF.

The chain couples TRBV6-1 to TRBJ1-3; D perhaps matches TRBD1 (5 bases). CDR1 is MNHNS and CDR2 is SASEGT in the germline V gene. CDR3 length: 15 amino acids. Trimming removed 7 bases from V and 4 bases from J, with 17 bases in between. The CDR3 DNA follows: TGTGCCAGCATCGGGGGGGTGGCCGCCGGAAACACCATATATTTT. It yields the protein CASIGGVAAGNTIYF.